The 12 T cell receptor beta chains below were found in one sample sequenced in a study of tumor and adjacent non-tumor tissue in lung cancer. Three rounds of nested PCR, following a modified ARM-PCR protocol, produced the TCRbeta library. MiXCR, run by TCRdb on the multiplex PCR reads, gives a single entry per CDR3 protein. Of just over 200,000 distinct CDR3 sequences in the sample, 60% to 85% were seen once. RNA was extracted from bulk tissue without any cell sorting. Sequencing input: lung tumor tissue. These TCRs come from a man aged 60 to 69 with non-small cell lung cancer.

The V and J genes are TRBV6-5 and TRBJ2-3; possibly TRBD1 for D (6 bases). Germline lookup yields CDR1 MNHEY and CDR2 SVGAGI. The CDR3 sequence is 15 residues long. V was pared by 6 bases and J by 3 bases, with 16 bases between. CDR3 sequence reads: CASSPTRGRTDTQYF. The CDR3 DNA reads as TGTGCCAGCAGCCCCACCAGGGGCAGGACAGATACGCAGTATTTT.

Many counts were recorded for this clonotype. This chain joins TRBV13 and TRBJ1-1, with 7 bases lining up with TRBD1. Germline CDR1 reads PRHDT; CDR2 reads FYEKMQ (reference sequence). The J segment lost 0 bases and the V segment lost 6 bases, leaving 4 bases of the junction unmatched. This CDR3 region has 14 residues. Written as DNA, the CDR3 is TGTGCCAGCAGAACGGGACAGTTGAACACTGAAGCTTTCTTT. It translates to CASRTGQLNTEAFF. The entire variable domain, with the rest obtained from reference TRBV13 and TRBJ1-1, is as follows: AAGVIQSPRHLIKEKRETATLKCYPIPRHDTVYWYQQGPGQDPQFLISFYEKMQSDKGSIPDRFSAQQFSDYHSELNMSSLELGDSALYFCASRTGQLNTEAFFGQGTRLTVV.

This clonotype has at least ten counts. The CDR3 DNA reads as TGTGCCAGCAGTTACACCGGGACAGGAGGCACCTACAATGAGCAGTTCTTC. Residues: CASSYTGTGGTYNEQFF. V and J are TRBV6-5 and TRBJ2-1, with 8 bases matching TRBD1. The CDR3 has 17 residues. Germline lookup yields CDR1 MNHEY and CDR2 SVGAGI. Losses at the gene ends were 2 bases for V and 2 bases for J; bases not matched to a gene: 8.

Worth noting for this clonotype: This sequence may be a read error, since a much larger clone differs from it by one base. Because the CDR3 is missing its conserved closing phenylalanine or tryptophan, this is likely a read error. The chain carries TRBV12-3 or TRBV12-4 and TRBJ2-4; possibly TRBD2 for D (5 bases). The CDR3 length is 14 residues. V lost 6 bases, J lost 6 bases, and 15 bases lay in between. The DNA of the CDR3 is TGTGCCAGCAGCCTCGGGGTACAGTCAAACATTCAGTACTTA. Protein sequence: CASSLGVQSNIQYL.

Comments on this clonotype: A much larger clone lies one base from this, so it may be a read error. The V call is TRBV20-1, the J call TRBJ1-4, with D possibly being TRBD1 (5 bases). The V and J ends lost 0 bases and 6 bases respectively, with 14 bases between them. Looked up from germline, CDR1 is DFQATT and CDR2 is SNEGSKA (reference sequence). This CDR3 comprises 15 residues. CDR3 sequence (DNA): TGCAGTGCTAGAGATCAAGGGACGGTTTATGAAAAACTGTTTTTT. This encodes CSARDQGTVYEKLFF.

This clonotype was seen once. The conserved phenylalanine or tryptophan normally closing the CDR3 is absent here, so this likely arose from a read error. The chain has TRBV10-1 and TRBJ1-1, with D hard to call. V was trimmed by 6 bases and J by 1 base, leaving 12 bases between them. Per the germline V gene, CDR1 is WNHNN and CDR2 is SYGVQD (reference sequence). The CDR3 contains 14 residues. The CDR3 here is CASSAHRQNTEAFL. The CDR3, as DNA: TGCGCCAGCAGCGCTCATCGGCAGAACACTGAAGCTTTCTTA.

This clonotype was counted only a few times. The chain uses TRBV4-3 and TRBJ2-1; TRBD2 agrees at 14 bases. Germline V gene data show CDR1 as LGHNA and CDR2 as YSLEER. V shed 3 bases, J shed 4 bases, and the junction held 5 bases outside the gene matches. This CDR3 has 17 amino acids. The CDR3 sequence: CASSHGTSGSDYNEQFF. CDR3 coding DNA: TGCGCCAGCAGCCACGGGACTAGCGGGAGTGATTACAATGAGCAGTTCTTC.

On this clonotype: One end of the junction varies from germline; a read error may be responsible. The chain joins TRBV20-1 to TRBJ2-3, with a weak D call TRBD2 (6 bases). The CDR3 consists of 12 residues. CDR1 and CDR2 (germline): DFQATT, SNEGSKA (reference sequence). This chain's CDR3 is CSTSPRTDTQYF. CDR3 nucleotide sequence: TGCAGTACTAGCCCTAGAACAGATACGCAGTATTTT.

This chain uses TRBV12-3 or TRBV12-4 with TRBJ2-5; a weak D match, TRBD1 (6 bases). This CDR3 region has 13 residues. CDR3 region: CDSSPGQQETQYF. The CDR3 DNA reads as TGTGACAGTAGCCCGGGACAACAAGAGACCCAGTACTTC.

A remark on this clonotype: Compared with germline, one end of the junction differs, possibly owing to a read error. This rearrangement joins TRBV6-5 to TRBJ2-2; possibly TRBD2 for D (5 bases). CDR1 is MNHEY and CDR2 is SVGAGI in the germline V gene. The CDR3 contains 16 residues. CDR3 amino acids: CASSYPEKANTGELFF. The CDR3 DNA is TGTGCCAGCAGTTATCCGGAGAAAGCGAACACCGGGGAACTGTTTTTT.

This clonotype was seen only a few times. The genes are TRBV20-1 and TRBJ2-5; D is unresolved. CDR1 is DFQATT and CDR2 is SNEGSKA in the germline V gene (reference sequence). V was cut by 1 base and J by 5 bases, with 5 bases left in between. The CDR3 loop spans 11 amino acids. The CDR3 here is CSARVVETQYF. The CDR3 DNA sequence: TGCAGTGCTAGAGTCGTGGAGACCCAGTACTTC.

The chain carries TRBV10-2 and TRBJ2-2; either TRBD1 or TRBD2 may fit D (6 bases each). CDR3 length: 18 residues. The germline V and J ends were trimmed by 2 bases and 1 base, with 17 bases remaining between them. Germline CDR1 and CDR2: WSHSY and SAAADI. The CDR3 region has the DNA TGCGCCAGCAGTGAGCCCGTTGGGGGGCGGGAGAACACCGGGGAGCTGTTTTTT. It is translated as CASSEPVGGRENTGELFF.